Each of the 8 T cell receptor beta chains below was sequenced from the same sample in a study of regulatory T cells in long-lasting Graves disease. As for time point: persistent/refractory GD, antithyroid drugs over 5 years with positive TRAb. There was RNA extracted from PBMCs, and the TCR library was made from it. Researchers made TCR beta libraries by using iRepertoire HTBI primers and running Arm-PCR on CDR3 regions. MiXCR, applied by TCRdb to the multiplex PCR reads, yields one record per CDR3 protein. The sample consists of about 430,000 distinct CDR3 sequences, 21% of them appearing once. This specimen was peripheral blood mononuclear cells (PBMCs), taken when the disease was refractory, from a patient treated with antithyroid drugs. The receptor source for this set is a female donor with Graves disease.

Ten or more counts support this clonotype. V gene TRBV28 combines with J gene TRBJ1-1; D may be TRBD1 (5 bases). Between the trimmed V and J ends, which lost 1 base and 7 bases, there was a span of 16 bases. The germline gives CDR1 MDHEN, CDR2 SYDVKM. The CDR3 length is 15 residues. CDR3 sequence reads: CASSLSRLAGLEAFF. CDR3 bases: TGTGCCAGCAGTTTATCGCGTTTGGCAGGGCTTGAAGCTTTCTTT.

To note about this clonotype: A read error is possible here, since a much larger clone lies one base away. The rearrangement joins TRBV28 to TRBJ2-7, with 8 nucleotides matching TRBD1. J lost 3 bases, V lost 11 bases, and 9 bases had no gene match. Germline CDR1 MDHEN, CDR2 SYDVKM. The CDR3 spans 13 residues. For the CDR3, the DNA is TGTGCCGGCACCCGGACAGGGAACTACGAGCAGTACTTC. Amino acids: CAGTRTGNYEQYF.

The V call is TRBV9, the J call TRBJ2-2; 12 bases agree with TRBD1. The V gene's germline CDR1 is SGDLS and CDR2 YYNGEE. The V gene end was trimmed by 1 base and the J gene end by 5 bases; junction bases not matched to a gene: 6. This CDR3 comprises 17 residues. CDR3 loop: CASSVWEGQGATGELFF. Written as DNA, the CDR3 is TGTGCCAGCAGCGTATGGGAGGGACAGGGGGCAACCGGGGAGCTGTTTTTT. The whole variable domain, remainder taken from reference TRBV9 and TRBJ2-2, is DSGVTQTPKHLITATGQRVTLRCSPRSGDLSVYWYQQSLDQGLQFLIQYYNGEERAKGNILERFSAQQFPDLHSELNLSSLELGDSALYFCASSVWEGQGATGELFFGEGSRLTVL.

The chain carries TRBV10-1 and TRBJ2-3; D call uncertain. The CDR3 runs to 12 residues. V was shortened by 4 bases and J by 7 bases, with 9 bases between the two germline ends. CDR1 and CDR2 (germline): WNHNN, SYGVQD (reference sequence). CDR3 in amino acids: CASSAADHTQYF. CDR3 in DNA: TGCGCCAGCAGTGCAGCAGACCATACGCAGTATTTT.

The sample holds one count of this clonotype. V usage is TRBV20-1 and J usage is TRBJ1-5; TRBD1 matches 8 bases. V lost 5 bases and J lost 2; bases outside the gene matches: 5. The germline V gene has CDR1 DFQATT and CDR2 SNEGSKA (reference sequence). This CDR3 comprises 14 residues. As DNA, the CDR3 is TGCAGTGCTCCGGACAGGGTAGGCAATCAGCCCCAGCATTTT. Translating gives CSAPDRVGNQPQHF.

V gene TRBV5-1 combines with J gene TRBJ2-2; TRBD1 might be the D (6 bases). The CDR3 covers 15 residues. In germline, CDR1 is SGHRS, CDR2 YFSETQ. Trimming took 1 base from V and 5 from J, leaving 12 bases between them. CDR3 bases: TGCGCCAGCAGCTTGTCGGAGACAGGAACCGGGGAGCTGTTTTTT. Encoded protein: CASSLSETGTGELFF.

This clonotype occurred a few times. CDR3 sequence (DNA): TGTGCCAGCAGCTTCCAAGCTTCACCCCTCCACTTT. Protein product: CASSFQASPLHF. The V and J genes are TRBV5-6 and TRBJ1-6, with D uncertain. Germline CDR1 reads SGHDT; CDR2 reads YYEEEE. Trimming removed 2 bases at V and 9 bases at J, with 6 bases between. This CDR3 is built from 12 residues.

About this clonotype itself: This sequence may be a read error, since a much larger clone differs from it by one base. This sequence joins TRBV6-4 and TRBJ2-5; 9 positions agree with TRBD2. This CDR3 contains 16 residues. Per the germline V gene, CDR1 is MRHNA and CDR2 is SNTAGT. With 5 bases clipped from V and 5 bases from J, the junction kept 12 bases outside the gene matches. DNA of the CDR3: TGTGCCAGCAGTTATCCCGAGCGGGCGGGAGGGGAGACCCAGTACTTC. This translates into CASSYPERAGGETQYF.